This is a list of T cell receptor beta chains from one sample in a study of T cell repertoires in cytomegalovirus infection. Their recognized antigens are unknown. In TCRdb, the reads were re-called with MiXCR into one record per CDR3 protein. The sample includes about 830,000 distinct CDR3 sequences, around a third of them seen just once. The sequences come from cultured CD8+ T cells from PBMCs, collected from culture after CMV antigen stimulation. These receptors all stem from a human donor in good health (CMV status not recorded). Some clones in this sample may be carry-over from other donors' samples. The CDR3 runs from the conserved cysteine through the conserved F or W. Each record gives: J gene, V gene, CDR3 protein.

j_call: TRBJ1-1
v_call: TRBV2
cdr3_aa: CASSDQGYTEAFF

j_call: TRBJ2-1
v_call: TRBV7-6
cdr3_aa: CASSPLGVSYNEQFF

j_call: TRBJ1-1
v_call: TRBV2
cdr3_aa: CASSGGSTEAFF

j_call: TRBJ1-1
v_call: TRBV12-3/TRBV12-4
cdr3_aa: CATLLRVNTEAFF

j_call: TRBJ2-7
v_call: TRBV7-6
cdr3_aa: CASSLEGGNEQYF

j_call: TRBJ2-7
v_call: TRBV5-1
cdr3_aa: CASSLGQGHDEQYF

j_call: TRBJ2-5
v_call: TRBV5-1
cdr3_aa: CASSWYTGIQEIQYF

j_call: TRBJ1-5
v_call: TRBV7-2
cdr3_aa: CASSQGQGLQPQHF

j_call: TRBJ2-3
v_call: TRBV29-1
cdr3_aa: CSVEDATSGGALQQYF

j_call: TRBJ1-2
v_call: TRBV7-8
cdr3_aa: CASSLGTGGLRGYTF

j_call: TRBJ1-5
v_call: TRBV19
cdr3_aa: CASSSSSGQPQHF

j_call: TRBJ1-5
v_call: TRBV7-9
cdr3_aa: CASSFHSGTGAFYSNQPQHF

j_call: TRBJ2-3
v_call: TRBV27
cdr3_aa: CASSATGFRGTDTQYF

j_call: TRBJ1-1
v_call: TRBV18
cdr3_aa: CASSPLTGWDTEAFF

j_call: TRBJ1-2
v_call: TRBV6-1
cdr3_aa: CASSEVMGRYGYTF

j_call: TRBJ1-2
v_call: TRBV7-6
cdr3_aa: CASSLGTRPGDGGYTF

j_call: TRBJ1-6
v_call: TRBV27
cdr3_aa: CASKPGQTNSPLHF

j_call: TRBJ2-2
v_call: TRBV12-3/TRBV12-4
cdr3_aa: CASTMGYTGELFF

j_call: TRBJ2-2
v_call: TRBV4-3
cdr3_aa: CASSPRGPVFTGELFF

j_call: TRBJ1-1
v_call: TRBV19
cdr3_aa: CASSIGHSQWNTEAFF

j_call: TRBJ1-3
v_call: TRBV28
cdr3_aa: CASSYTGGRRNTIYF

j_call: TRBJ2-2
v_call: TRBV6-5
cdr3_aa: CASSRGPEGTGELFF

j_call: TRBJ2-1
v_call: TRBV20-1
cdr3_aa: CSAKHKIPNEQFF

j_call: TRBJ2-1
v_call: TRBV7-8
cdr3_aa: CASSPTQGPYNEQFF

j_call: TRBJ2-7
v_call: TRBV19
cdr3_aa: CASSSGTSGAYYEQYF

j_call: TRBJ2-1
v_call: TRBV9
cdr3_aa: CASSVVGTRIYNEQFF

j_call: TRBJ1-6
v_call: TRBV20-1
cdr3_aa: CSASDSPLHF

j_call: TRBJ1-2
v_call: TRBV7-9
cdr3_aa: CASSLAIGAGTYGYTF

j_call: TRBJ2-7
v_call: TRBV19
cdr3_aa: CASSISGFSSSYEQYF

j_call: TRBJ2-2
v_call: TRBV29-1
cdr3_aa: CSVEEFGELFF

j_call: TRBJ2-3
v_call: TRBV12-3/TRBV12-4
cdr3_aa: CASNLTSGGADTQYF